Below, 10 T cell receptor beta chains from the same sample are listed, as sequenced in a study of graft-versus-host responses after intestinal transplantation. No antigen has been identified for these receptors. TCRdb keeps only in-frame clones here, not all; method: immunoSEQ multiplex PCR. The data hold under 150,000 clones, with roughly 92% observed a single time. The starting material was unstimulated CD4+ T cells sorted from spleen or lymph node cells, obtained before intestinal transplant. The receptor set was obtained from a human donor who received an intestinal transplant.

This chain joins TRBV23-1 and TRBJ1-2; TRBD1 agrees at 9 bases. TRBV23-1 is identified as an open reading frame with a role that is uncertain. The V segment lost 2 bases and the J segment 4 bases; nucleotides outside the gene matches: 14. The CDR3 has 18 amino acids. The CDR3 nucleotides are TGCGCCAGCAGTCAAATCGCGTACGGGGACAGGGTTCCCTATGGCTACACCTTC. It specifies CASSQIAYGDRVPYGYTF.

The chain combines TRBV18 with TRBJ2-5; TRBD1 matches at 7 bases. The CDR3 is 17 amino acids. V was clipped by 0 bases and J by 2 bases; unmatched bases: 9. The germline gives CDR1 KGHSH, CDR2 LQKENI. The DNA of the CDR3 is TGTGCCAGCTCACCACCCTACAGGGGAGTTTCTCAAGAGACCCAGTACTTC. As protein: CASSPPYRGVSQETQYF.

The J gene is TRBJ2-7, the V gene TRBV5-4; possible D gene TRBD2, 5 bases. The germline V gene has CDR1 SGHNT and CDR2 YYREEE (reference sequence). Trimming left V 0 bases short and J 2 bases short, with 9 bases between. The CDR3 spans 14 residues. The CDR3 spells CASSLEEGPYEQYF. Here the CDR3 DNA reads TGTGCCAGCAGCTTGGAAGAGGGCCCCTACGAGCAGTACTTC.

This chain uses TRBV25-1 with TRBJ1-6; D is unclear. V shed 6 bases and J shed 8 bases, with 8 bases lying between them. The CDR3 loop spans 12 amino acids. The germline CDR1 and CDR2 sequences are MGHDK and SYGVNS. CDR3 DNA sequence: TGTGCCAGCAGCCGGACGTATTCACCCCTCCACTTT. Residues: CASSRTYSPLHF.

V usage is TRBV7-3 and J usage is TRBJ2-5; D tentatively reads TRBD1 or TRBD2 (6 bases each). The CDR3 extends over 15 amino acids. V gave up 2 bases and J gave up 5 bases, with 15 bases separating them. Germline CDR1 and CDR2: SGHTA and FQGTGA. CDR3 region: CASSLGGPGWETQYF. Here the CDR3 DNA reads TGTGCCAGCAGCTTAGGGGGGCCAGGTTGGGAGACCCAGTACTTC. Complete variable domain (other parts from reference TRBV7-3 and TRBJ2-5): GAGVSQTPSNKVTEKGKYVELRCDPISGHTALYWYRQSLGQGPEFLIYFQGTGAADDSGLPNDRFFAVRPEGSVSTLKIQRTERGDSAVYLCASSLGGPGWETQYFGPGTRLLVL.

DNA of the CDR3: TGTGCCAGCAGCTACGACTCAGGGTCAGCTGGAAACACCATATATTTT. Translation: CASSYDSGSAGNTIYF. This chain joins TRBV6-5 and TRBJ1-3; possible D gene TRBD1, 5 bases. V lost 6 bases and J lost 2, with 17 bases in between. CDR1 and CDR2 from the germline V gene are MNHEY and SVGAGI. This CDR3 has 16 amino acids.

This clone was detected only once. The J gene is TRBJ2-7, the V gene TRBV11-2, with D unresolved. Trimming shortened V by 5 bases and J by 4 bases, and 9 bases separated the two germline ends. Germline assignment: CDR1 SGHAT and CDR2 FQNNGV. CDR3 length: 12 amino acids. The DNA of the CDR3 is TGTGCCAGCAGCCGAACCCGGTACGAGCAGTACTTC. This encodes CASSRTRYEQYF.

The rearrangement uses TRBV19 and TRBJ1-5; 10 bases align to TRBD1. Germline CDR1 LNHDA, CDR2 SQIVND (reference sequence). V lost 3 bases and J lost 0; bases outside the gene matches: 5. The CDR3 is made up of 17 amino acids. As DNA, the CDR3 is TGTGCCAGTAGTATGGGACAGGGGAAACTTAGCAATCAGCCCCAGCATTTT. Translation gives CASSMGQGKLSNQPQHF.

This clone was seen once. This chain links TRBV10-3 with TRBJ2-7, with no clear D. CDR1 and CDR2 (germline): ENHRY, SYGVKD. The CDR3 covers 15 residues. V was clipped by 3 bases and J by 5 bases, with 17 bases between them. The CDR3 bases are TGTGCCATCAGTGATTCACTGGGTAAGGTCGACGAGCAGTACTTC. It is translated as CAISDSLGKVDEQYF.

The chain joins TRBV19 to TRBJ1-5, with D unclear. The V gene's germline CDR1 is LNHDA and CDR2 SQIVND (reference sequence). The CDR3 totals 13 residues. Trimming stripped 7 bases from V and 2 bases from J, with 9 bases between. The CDR3 nucleotides are TGTGCCAGTACGTGGGGTGGCAATCAGCCCCAGCATTTT. It encodes CASTWGGNQPQHF.